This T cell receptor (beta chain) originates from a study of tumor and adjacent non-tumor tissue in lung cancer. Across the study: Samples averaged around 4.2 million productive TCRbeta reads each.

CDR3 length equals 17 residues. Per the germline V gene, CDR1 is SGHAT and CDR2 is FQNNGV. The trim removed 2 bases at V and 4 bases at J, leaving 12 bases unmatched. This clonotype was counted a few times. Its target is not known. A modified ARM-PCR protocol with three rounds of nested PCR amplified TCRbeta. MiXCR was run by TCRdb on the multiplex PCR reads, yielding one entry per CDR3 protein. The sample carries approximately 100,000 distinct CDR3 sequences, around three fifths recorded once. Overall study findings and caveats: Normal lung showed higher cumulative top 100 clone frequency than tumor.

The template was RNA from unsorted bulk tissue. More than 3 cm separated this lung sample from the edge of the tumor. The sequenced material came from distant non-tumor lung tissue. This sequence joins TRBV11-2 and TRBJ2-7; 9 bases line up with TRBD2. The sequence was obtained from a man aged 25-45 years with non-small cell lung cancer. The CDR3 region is CASSLIGAASGAYEQYF. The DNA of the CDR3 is TGTGCCAGCAGCTTAATCGGGGCGGCTAGCGGGGCATACGAGCAGTACTTC.